The T cell receptor beta chain under discussion was sequenced for a study of metastatic and nonmetastatic thyroid tumors. Sample share makes this clone medium-sized. TCRdb ran MiXCR on the PCR reads. In the table there are about 15,000 clones, 20% to 30% of which are singletons. Ahead of thyroid surgery, no patient had received treatment of any kind. V was shortened by 2 bases and J by 5 bases, with 9 bases between the two germline ends. Germline CDR1 and CDR2: SNHLY and FYNNEI. The CDR3 sequence is 14 residues long. The sequencing sample was made of tumor tissue. The rearrangement joins TRBV2 to TRBJ2-2; weak D call: TRBD2 (5 bases). The sequence came from a female donor with papillary thyroid cancer or a benign thyroid nodule (not recorded which). Some clones in this sample may be carry-over from other donors' samples. The chain's CDR3 is CASSERLSTGELFF. The CDR3 DNA is TGTGCCAGCAGTGAACGACTATCAACCGGGGAGCTGTTTTTT.